This T cell receptor beta chain was recorded in a study of blood T cells in healthy people across ages. Regarding the study as a whole: It was the long-lived donors that had more naive CD4+ cells and higher diversity than aged donors.

Per-sample PBMC isolation yielded at least 7 million cells. Together with a sample-barcoded 5' primer, a J-beta primer mix was included in a second PCR lasting roughly 6 to 12 cycles. TCRdb fed the 5' RACE reads into MiXCR, producing one record per CDR3 protein. The top ten hold more than 4% of the sample, which has approximately 1.5 million distinct CDR3 sequences, around 40% seen once. The CDR3 sequence is 14 residues long. Germline values: CDR1 SGDLS, CDR2 YYNGEE. The ends lost 6 bases at V and 8 bases at J; junction bases unmatched: 8. As concerns this clonotype: The target antigen is unknown.

The clonotype comes from a woman aged 18-29 years in good health. The sample was blood. This sequence joins TRBV9 and TRBJ2-1; TRBD2 aligns across 10 bases. CDR3 protein: CASNEAGGPYEQFF. Here the CDR3 DNA reads TGTGCCAGCAACGAAGCGGGGGGGCCGTATGAGCAGTTCTTC.